Presented here are 14 T cell receptor beta chains from one specimen sequenced in a study of CD8 T cells in Susac syndrome. When the RNA was reverse transcribed, random hexamers were used with an input of roughly 0.45 to 1 ug. TCRdb passed the immunoSEQ multiplex PCR reads through MiXCR, listing each CDR3 protein once. The sample has some 400,000 distinct CDR3 sequences; approximately 85% are singletons. Specimen: CD8+ T cells from PBMCs. The receptors stem from a human donor with multiple sclerosis.

The rearrangement links TRBV30 to TRBJ2-7, with 7 bases fitting TRBD1. The length of the CDR3 is 14 residues. CDR1 is GTSNPN, CDR2 SVGIG, per germline (reference sequence). The J segment lost 3 bases and the V segment lost 0 bases, leaving 5 bases of the junction unmatched. The CDR3 sequence is CAWSVTGAYYEQYF. CDR3 DNA: TGTGCCTGGAGTGTAACAGGGGCCTACTACGAGCAGTACTTC.

This CDR3 reads CASSPALSGELFF. In nucleotides, the CDR3 is TGCGCCAGCAGCCCGGCTCTATCCGGGGAGCTGTTTTTT. The gene calls are TRBV4-1 and TRBJ2-2; D remains unclear. Trimming removed 4 bases at V and 6 bases at J, with 9 bases between. The germline CDR1 and CDR2 sequences are MGHRA and YSYEKL. The CDR3 totals 13 residues.

The CDR3 nucleotides read TGTGCCAGCAGCTCCAGGGACAGGGTGTACGAGCAGTACTTC. Encoded protein: CASSSRDRVYEQYF. This rearrangement joins TRBV7-9 to TRBJ2-7; 9 bases map to TRBD1. The CDR3 consists of 14 residues. V shed 4 bases, J shed 4 bases, and the junction held 5 bases outside the gene matches. Germline CDR1 is SEHNR and CDR2 is FQNEAQ (reference sequence).

This sequence joins TRBV30 and TRBJ2-1; TRBD1 agrees at 9 bases. CDR1 and CDR2 from the germline V gene are GTSNPN and SVGIG (reference sequence). This CDR3 has 14 amino acids. V lost 5 bases and J lost 0; bases outside the gene matches: 2. The CDR3 is CAWETGGSYNEQFF. The DNA of the CDR3 is TGTGCCTGGGAGACAGGGGGCTCCTACAATGAGCAGTTCTTC.

CDR3 loop: CASSQDRLPMGEQYF. CDR3 sequence (DNA): TGCGCCAGCAGCCAAGATAGACTACCGATGGGAGAGCAGTACTTC. The chain recombines TRBV4-1 with TRBJ2-7; weak D call: TRBD2 (5 bases). In germline, CDR1 is MGHRA, CDR2 YSYEKL. The CDR3 is 15 residues long. Trimming took 0 bases from V and 7 from J, leaving 16 bases between them.

J is TRBJ2-2 and V is TRBV29-1; no clear D gene. The CDR3 covers 12 residues. V lost 3 bases, J lost 5 bases, and 7 bases lay in between. CDR1 SQVTM and CDR2 ANQGSEA come from the germline V gene. CDR3 sequence reads: CSVDGQTGELFF. In DNA form, the CDR3 reads TGCAGCGTTGATGGGCAAACCGGGGAGCTGTTTTTT.

The genes are TRBV6-4 and TRBJ2-1; 11 nucleotides line up with TRBD2. The CDR3 length is 15 residues. Per germline, CDR1 MRHNA and CDR2 SNTAGT. J lost 8 bases, V lost 6 bases, and 9 bases had no gene match. The CDR3 reads CASSQTSGSSYEQFF. The CDR3 bases are TGTGCCAGCAGCCAAACTAGCGGGAGTTCGTATGAGCAGTTCTTC.

The chain uses TRBV20-1 and TRBJ2-1; no clear D gene. Germline CDR1 is DFQATT and CDR2 is SNEGSKA (reference sequence). V lost 3 bases and J lost 0, with 9 bases in between. The CDR3 loop spans 14 amino acids. CDR3 region: CSASTPSSYNEQFF. CDR3 sequence (DNA): TGCAGTGCTAGTACCCCGAGCTCCTACAATGAGCAGTTCTTC.

This chain links TRBV6-1 with TRBJ2-1; 7 bases are shared with TRBD1. Trimming cost V 6 bases and J 4 bases; bases outside gene matches: 3. This CDR3 region has 13 residues. Germline V CDR1 and CDR2: MNHNS, SASEGT. The DNA for the CDR3 is TGTGCCAGCAGCGACAGGGTTTACAATGAGCAGTTCTTC. Amino acids: CASSDRVYNEQFF.

The chain links TRBV6-6 to TRBJ2-5; unclear D gene. CDR1 MNHNY and CDR2 SVGAGI come from the germline V gene (reference sequence). This CDR3 comprises 16 residues. The ends were cut back, 8 bases at V and 1 base at J, with 20 bases in the middle. Written as DNA, the CDR3 is TGTGCCAGCCAAGGGCAGGTGACTTGGGGCCAAGAGACCCAGTACTTC. Amino acids: CASQGQVTWGQETQYF.

V is TRBV11-2 and J is TRBJ2-3, with D perhaps TRBD1 (5 bases). Germline-derived CDR1 and CDR2 are SGHAT and FQNNGV. This CDR3 has 14 residues. V was clipped by 3 bases and J by 2 bases, with 9 bases between them. CDR3 in DNA: TGTGCCAGCAGCTTTAGGGGCGACACAGATACGCAGTATTTT. As protein: CASSFRGDTDTQYF.

The genes are TRBV27 and TRBJ2-1; D call uncertain. The germline V and J ends were trimmed by 5 bases and 0 bases, with 5 bases remaining between them. Looked up from germline, CDR1 is MNHEY and CDR2 is SMNVEV (reference sequence). The CDR3 covers 13 residues. CDR3 bases: TGTGCCAGCAGTCCCCGCTCCTACAATGAGCAGTTCTTC. This sequence encodes CASSPRSYNEQFF.

This sequence joins TRBV4-1 and TRBJ1-6; the D is unclear. Trimming shortened V by 2 bases and J by 7 bases, and 15 bases separated the two germline ends. CDR3 length: 16 amino acids. Germline V CDR1 and CDR2: MGHRA, YSYEKL. DNA of the CDR3: TGCGCCAGCAGCCAACTAGTGACTGAACCAAATTCACCCCTCCACTTT. Translating it yields CASSQLVTEPNSPLHF.

The rearrangement joins TRBV7-6 to TRBJ1-1; D perhaps matches TRBD1 (5 bases). The V end lost 0 bases, the J end lost 5 bases, and 16 bases lay between the germline ends. The CDR3 spans 16 residues. Germline loops: CDR1 SGHVS, CDR2 FNYEAQ. The DNA for the CDR3 is TGTGCCAGCAGCTTAGCAGGTGGAGGGGAGGAGACTGAAGCTTTCTTT. Its translation: CASSLAGGGEETEAFF.